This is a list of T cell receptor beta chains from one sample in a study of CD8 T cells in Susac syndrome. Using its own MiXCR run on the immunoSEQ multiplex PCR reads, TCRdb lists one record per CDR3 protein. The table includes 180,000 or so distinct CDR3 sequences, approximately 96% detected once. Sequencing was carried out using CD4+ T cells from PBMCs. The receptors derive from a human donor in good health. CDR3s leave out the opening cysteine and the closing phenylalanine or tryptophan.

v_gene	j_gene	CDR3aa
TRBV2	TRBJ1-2	ASTESGGYT
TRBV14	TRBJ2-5	ASSQDTGQETQY
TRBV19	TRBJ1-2	ASSISRYGYT
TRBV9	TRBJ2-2	ASSAYTGGTGELF
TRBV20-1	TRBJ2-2	SARVAAAAGELF
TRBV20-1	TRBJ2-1	SAREYGNEQF
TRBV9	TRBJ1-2	ASSVKGTGYGYT
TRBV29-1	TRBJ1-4	SVEEQEKLF
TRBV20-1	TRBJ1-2	SALPGQGIDYGYT
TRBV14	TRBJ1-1	ASSAREQSTEAF